This T cell receptor (beta chain) was retrieved from a study of PD-1 blockade in classical Hodgkin lymphoma. The data were produced by immunoSEQ multiplex PCR, yet TCRdb's version contains in-frame clones alone and is incomplete. This table has over 10,000 clones, about 80% appearing once. Every patient relapsed after autologous stem cell transplantation, and brentuximab vedotin exposure varied. When best responses were assessed, they were complete response, partial response or progressive disease. Germline assignment: CDR1 MNHEY and CDR2 SVGAGI. The V segment lost 5 bases and the J segment 0 bases; nucleotides outside the gene matches: 3. The CDR3 sequence is 15 residues long. This clone came up once. The antigen is not known. Study-wide findings and caveats: The diversity seen at baseline in complete responders resembled that of newly diagnosed patients. CD4+ TCR diversity, unlike CD8+, rose significantly by C4D1.

The TCR was taken from a human donor with classical Hodgkin lymphoma. The sample in question was peripheral blood mononuclear cells (PBMCs), obtained at baseline. The rearrangement uses TRBV6-5 and TRBJ2-1, with TRBD1 matching over 8 bases. CDR3 in DNA: TGTGCCAGCAGTGGACAGGGTGGCTCCTACAATGAGCAGTTCTTC. This gives the protein CASSGQGGSYNEQFF.